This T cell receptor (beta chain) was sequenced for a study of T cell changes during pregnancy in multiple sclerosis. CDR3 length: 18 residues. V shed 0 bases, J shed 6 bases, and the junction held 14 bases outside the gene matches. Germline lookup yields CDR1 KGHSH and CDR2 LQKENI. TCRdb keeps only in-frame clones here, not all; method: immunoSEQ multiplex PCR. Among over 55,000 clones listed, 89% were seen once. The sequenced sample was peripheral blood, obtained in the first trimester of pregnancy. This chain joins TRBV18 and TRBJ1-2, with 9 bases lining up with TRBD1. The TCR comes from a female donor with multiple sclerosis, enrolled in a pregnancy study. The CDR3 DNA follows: TGTGCCAGCTCACCACCGACCGGGACAGGGAATAGTCTGCATGGCTACACCTTC. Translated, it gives CASSPPTGTGNSLHGYTF.